This is a list of T cell receptor beta chains from one sample in a study of T cell repertoires in cytomegalovirus infection. TCRdb ran MiXCR on the reads and lists one entry per CDR3 protein. The sample holds hundreds of thousands of distinct CDR3 sequences, over 15% seen once. The sample comprised PBMCs. Source of these receptors: a human donor in good health (CMV status not recorded). Some clones in this sample may be carry-over from other donors' samples. CDR3s include the opening cysteine and the closing phenylalanine or tryptophan. Fields, in order: J gene, clone size, V gene, D gene, CDR3 DNA, CDR3 protein. D genes are given only for firm matches. Clone size is not always given. Where it is, it says once, few, many or a class for expanded clones.

J gene: TRBJ2-7; clone size: many; V gene: TRBV18; D gene: .; CDR3 DNA: TGTGCCAGCTCGCTTCGCGTACGAGCGTACGAGCAGTACTTC; CDR3 protein: CASSLRVRAYEQYF
J gene: TRBJ1-2; clone size: few; V gene: TRBV2; D gene: .; CDR3 DNA: TGTGCCAGCAGACTACCGGGGACGCCAGCTAACTATGGCTACACCTTC; CDR3 protein: CASRLPGTPANYGYTF
J gene: TRBJ1-2; clone size: few; V gene: TRBV5-6; D gene: .; CDR3 DNA: TGTGCCAGCAGCAGACGGGGAAACTATGGCTACACCTTC; CDR3 protein: CASSRRGNYGYTF
J gene: TRBJ2-4; clone size: many; V gene: TRBV7-2; D gene: .; CDR3 DNA: TGTGCCAGCAGCTTAAACGGGGAAGGGGTTAGGTACTTC; CDR3 protein: CASSLNGEGVRYF
J gene: TRBJ2-1; clone size: few; V gene: TRBV6-5; D gene: .; CDR3 DNA: TGTGCCAGCAGTTCCAGCGGTAGCTATGAGCAGTTCTTC; CDR3 protein: CASSSSGSYEQFF
J gene: TRBJ1-1; clone size: few; V gene: TRBV2; D gene: .; CDR3 DNA: TGTGCCAGCAGTGAAGGGAAGGATAAAGCTTTCTTT; CDR3 protein: CASSEGKDKAFF
J gene: TRBJ2-2; clone size: few; V gene: TRBV6-5; D gene: .; CDR3 DNA: TGTGCCAGCCAGCACCGGAACACCGGGGAGCTGTTTTTT; CDR3 protein: CASQHRNTGELFF
J gene: TRBJ2-7; clone size: .; V gene: TRBV7-2; D gene: .; CDR3 DNA: TGTGCCAGCAGCTTAGAACGGGGTTGGGAGCAGTACTTC; CDR3 protein: CASSLERGWEQYF
J gene: TRBJ2-7; clone size: few; V gene: TRBV7-8; D gene: .; CDR3 DNA: TGTGCCAGCAGCTTAAGCCCTGAGCAGTACTTC; CDR3 protein: CASSLSPEQYF
J gene: TRBJ1-5; clone size: .; V gene: TRBV12-3/TRBV12-4; D gene: .; CDR3 DNA: TGTGCCAGCAGTTGGAGGGACGGGCAGCCCCAGCATTTT; CDR3 protein: CASSWRDGQPQHF
J gene: TRBJ2-1; clone size: few; V gene: TRBV20-1; D gene: TRBD2; CDR3 DNA: TGCAGTGCTAGATTCGGGACTAGCAGTAGCTCCTACAATGAGCAGTTCTTC; CDR3 protein: CSARFGTSSSSYNEQFF
J gene: TRBJ2-7; clone size: .; V gene: TRBV4-3; D gene: TRBD2; CDR3 DNA: TGCGCCAGCAGCCGGTCGGGAGGAAGGGAGCAGTACTTC; CDR3 protein: CASSRSGGREQYF
J gene: TRBJ1-1; clone size: few; V gene: TRBV4-1; D gene: .; CDR3 DNA: TGCGCCAGCAGCCAAGTTCGGGCGGTTGAAGCTTTCTTT; CDR3 protein: CASSQVRAVEAFF
J gene: TRBJ2-5; clone size: few; V gene: TRBV7-9; D gene: TRBD2; CDR3 DNA: TGTGCCAGCAGCTCTCAAGCGGGAGGGCGGGAGACCCAGTACTTC; CDR3 protein: CASSSQAGGRETQYF
J gene: TRBJ2-1; clone size: many; V gene: TRBV7-8; D gene: TRBD2; CDR3 DNA: TGTGCCAGCAGCTTAAGGGGCCCAGCGGGGGCGACGAGCTCCTACAATGAGCAGTTCTTC; CDR3 protein: CASSLRGPAGATSSYNEQFF
J gene: TRBJ1-2; clone size: .; V gene: TRBV12-3/TRBV12-4; D gene: TRBD1; CDR3 DNA: TGTGCCAGCAGGAGGCAGGGGGACCCTTCTAACTATGGCTACACCTTC; CDR3 protein: CASRRQGDPSNYGYTF
J gene: TRBJ1-6; clone size: many; V gene: TRBV7-6; D gene: .; CDR3 DNA: TGTGCCAGCAGCTTATATAGGAATTCACCCCTCCACTTT; CDR3 protein: CASSLYRNSPLHF
J gene: TRBJ2-1; clone size: few; V gene: TRBV12-3/TRBV12-4; D gene: .; CDR3 DNA: TGTGCCAGCAGCCCTTTTACAGGACTACCCTACAATGAGCAGTTCTTC; CDR3 protein: CASSPFTGLPYNEQFF
J gene: TRBJ1-2; clone size: few; V gene: TRBV5-5; D gene: .; CDR3 DNA: TGTGCCAGCAGCTTGTATGTAGATGGCTACACCTTC; CDR3 protein: CASSLYVDGYTF
J gene: TRBJ1-5; clone size: few; V gene: TRBV20-1; D gene: TRBD1; CDR3 DNA: TGCAGTGCTAGTGAGGGGGCTGGGGGCAATCAGCCCCAGCATTTT; CDR3 protein: CSASEGAGGNQPQHF
J gene: TRBJ1-6; clone size: many; V gene: TRBV7-2; D gene: .; CDR3 DNA: TGTGCCAGCAGCTTAGGCAGAGATTCACCCCTCCACTTT; CDR3 protein: CASSLGRDSPLHF
J gene: TRBJ2-7; clone size: many; V gene: TRBV7-4; D gene: TRBD2; CDR3 DNA: TGTGCCAGCCTTCCCACTAGCGGGGGGTTCTACGAGCAGTACTTC; CDR3 protein: CASLPTSGGFYEQYF
J gene: TRBJ2-2; clone size: .; V gene: TRBV7-9; D gene: .; CDR3 DNA: TGTGCCAGCCACTCCAACACCGGGGAGCTGTTTTTT; CDR3 protein: CASHSNTGELFF
J gene: TRBJ2-5; clone size: many; V gene: TRBV7-2; D gene: .; CDR3 DNA: TGTGCCAGCAGCTTAAGGCTAGGGGGAGAGACCCAGTACTTC; CDR3 protein: CASSLRLGGETQYF
J gene: TRBJ2-1; clone size: few; V gene: TRBV14; D gene: .; CDR3 DNA: TGTGCCAGCAGCCAACACACTCAAGGGGCGTTCTTC; CDR3 protein: CASSQHTQGAFF
J gene: TRBJ2-3; clone size: .; V gene: TRBV10-3; D gene: .; CDR3 DNA: TGTGCCATCAGTGGCTTCACAGATACGCAGTATTTT; CDR3 protein: CAISGFTDTQYF
J gene: TRBJ1-4; clone size: .; V gene: TRBV20-1; D gene: .; CDR3 DNA: TGCAGTGCTAAAGAAGGGTTGGCGGATGAAAAACTGTTTTTT; CDR3 protein: CSAKEGLADEKLFF
J gene: TRBJ2-3; clone size: .; V gene: TRBV2; D gene: .; CDR3 DNA: TGTGCCAGCAGTGCTGAGGGGAATACAGATACGCAGTATTTT; CDR3 protein: CASSAEGNTDTQYF
J gene: TRBJ1-2; clone size: .; V gene: TRBV5-1; D gene: .; CDR3 DNA: TGCGCCAGCAGCTTGACCCAGACCTATGGCTACACCTTC; CDR3 protein: CASSLTQTYGYTF
J gene: TRBJ2-3; clone size: many; V gene: TRBV7-2; D gene: .; CDR3 DNA: TGTGCCAGCAGATCGGGACTCTCAACAGATACGCAGTATTTT; CDR3 protein: CASRSGLSTDTQYF
J gene: TRBJ2-1; clone size: few; V gene: TRBV4-3; D gene: .; CDR3 DNA: TGCGCCAGCAGCCAAGTAGGTTACAATGAGCAGTTCTTC; CDR3 protein: CASSQVGYNEQFF
J gene: TRBJ2-1; clone size: many; V gene: TRBV7-9; D gene: TRBD2; CDR3 DNA: TGTGCCAGCAGCTCTCCCGGGGGGGCCTTTTCCTACAATGAGCAGTTCTTC; CDR3 protein: CASSSPGGAFSYNEQFF
J gene: TRBJ1-3; clone size: few; V gene: TRBV18; D gene: .; CDR3 DNA: TGTGCCAGCTCACCACAGATGGTCAGCGGGGGAAACACCATATATTTT; CDR3 protein: CASSPQMVSGGNTIYF
J gene: TRBJ2-5; clone size: many; V gene: TRBV7-2; D gene: .; CDR3 DNA: TGTGCCAGCAGCCCTGCTAGCCGAGAGACCCAGTACTTC; CDR3 protein: CASSPASRETQYF
J gene: TRBJ1-6; clone size: many; V gene: TRBV7-2; D gene: .; CDR3 DNA: TGTGCCAGCAGCTTAGAGGAAGGGGTTCTTTCACCCCTCCACTTT; CDR3 protein: CASSLEEGVLSPLHF
J gene: TRBJ2-3; clone size: many; V gene: TRBV7-2; D gene: .; CDR3 DNA: TGTGCCAGCCCACGGGAGCGAGGAGATACGCAGTATTTT; CDR3 protein: CASPRERGDTQYF